The 30 T cell receptor beta chains listed next were all sequenced from one sample in a study of cytomegalovirus exposure and HLA in healthy donors. Both 60 Vbeta primers and 13 Jbeta primers went into the PCR. Profiled with immunoSEQ multiplex PCR; TCRdb holds only in-frame clones, not every one. The data hold about 190,000 clones, with 83% observed a single time. Source material: PBMCs. The receptors were sampled from a man in his forties in good health and CMV-seropositive.

This clone has only a few counts. The rearrangement joins TRBV6-5 to TRBJ2-7, with 7 bases matching TRBD1. The CDR3 is 14 amino acids. Unmatched junction bases numbered 6, after V lost 5 bases and J lost 2 bases. The germline gives CDR1 MNHEY, CDR2 SVGAGI. The CDR3 nucleotides read TGTGCCAGCAGTCCCCCGGGACAGCCCTACGAGCAGTACTTC. Translation gives CASSPPGQPYEQYF.

This chain connects TRBV6-5 to TRBJ2-7; D is unclear. Trimming left V 6 bases short and J 9 bases short, with 12 bases between. The CDR3 has 11 amino acids. CDR1 and CDR2 (germline): MNHEY, SVGAGI. Written as DNA, the CDR3 is TGTGCCAGCAGATCCTTTAGTCTGCAGTACTTC. Its protein product is CASRSFSLQYF.

The chain has TRBV5-6 and TRBJ2-1; TRBD2 matches at 11 bases. Germline V gives CDR1 SGHDT, CDR2 YYEEEE. V shed 0 bases, J shed 0 bases, and the junction held 5 bases outside the gene matches. The CDR3 has 18 amino acids. CDR3 in amino acids: CASSLGLAGISSYNEQFF. Written as DNA, the CDR3 is TGTGCCAGCAGCTTGGGACTAGCGGGAATTAGCTCCTACAATGAGCAGTTCTTC.

V gene TRBV5-1 combines with J gene TRBJ1-1; perhaps TRBD1 as D (6 bases). The CDR3 spans 15 residues. Trimming shortened V by 5 bases and J by 0 bases, and 14 bases separated the two germline ends. Germline loops: CDR1 SGHRS, CDR2 YFSETQ. CDR3 region: CASRGGALLNTEAFF. CDR3 coding DNA: TGCGCCAGCAGGGGGGGGGCTTTACTGAACACTGAAGCTTTCTTT.

This chain links TRBV6-6 with TRBJ1-2, with TRBD1 matching over 9 bases. CDR1 and CDR2 from the germline V gene are MNHNY and SVGAGI (reference sequence). The V and J ends lost 8 bases and 2 bases, in that order; junction bases with no gene match: 6. This CDR3 has 14 residues. In DNA, the CDR3 is TGTGCCAGCGGACGTGGACAGGGGAACTATGGCTACACCTTC. This gives the protein CASGRGQGNYGYTF.

As concerns this clone: Mismatch with germline at one junction end may stem from a read error. The genes are TRBV6-1 and TRBJ1-2; 8 bases are a match to TRBD1. CDR1 and CDR2 from the germline V gene are MNHNS and SASEGT. This CDR3 contains 14 residues. CDR3 DNA: TGTGCCAGCAGAGAAGGACAGGGTGGCTATGGCTACACCTTC. As protein: CASREGQGGYGYTF.

The chain carries TRBV28 and TRBJ1-1, with D tentatively TRBD1 (5 bases). The CDR3 contains 15 residues. With 5 bases removed from V and 0 bases from J, the gap between germline ends came to 13 bases. The germline CDR1 and CDR2 sequences are MDHEN and SYDVKM. This CDR3 is CASSPRFRVNTEAFF. For the CDR3, the DNA is TGTGCCAGCAGTCCACGATTCAGGGTGAACACTGAAGCTTTCTTT.

The chain uses TRBV18 and TRBJ2-7; 8 bases map to TRBD1. Germline lookup yields CDR1 KGHSH and CDR2 LQKENI. The CDR3 length is 15 residues. Unmatched junction bases numbered 6, after V lost 1 base and J lost 4 bases. The CDR3 nucleotides are TGTGCCAGCTCACCACAGCAGGGGGCAGGTTACGAGCAGTACTTC. Protein: CASSPQQGAGYEQYF.

This rearrangement joins TRBV6-1 to TRBJ2-7; 8 nucleotides align to TRBD1. In germline, CDR1 is MNHNS, CDR2 SASEGT. The CDR3 runs to 14 residues. V lost 7 bases, J lost 0 bases, and 5 bases stayed unmatched. The CDR3 here is CASTWTGSSYEQYF. CDR3 DNA: TGTGCCAGCACCTGGACAGGGAGCTCCTACGAGCAGTACTTC.

This clone was recorded only once. V usage is TRBV2 and J usage is TRBJ1-5; 7 nucleotides match TRBD1. J lost 4 bases, V lost 8 bases, and 5 bases had no gene match. This CDR3 spans 13 amino acids. Germline V CDR1 and CDR2: SNHLY, FYNNEI. The CDR3 DNA sequence: TGTGCCAGCGGCATGACAGGGAATCAGCCCCAGCATTTT. Amino acid sequence: CASGMTGNQPQHF.

V and J are TRBV7-8 and TRBJ2-3; TRBD1 agrees at 9 bases. CDR3 size: 14 residues. The germline V gene has CDR1 SGHVS and CDR2 FQNEAQ. V shed 4 bases and J 5 bases; nucleotides not matched to a gene: 4. The CDR3 nucleotides are TGTGCCAGCAGCTGGGACAGGGTAAGAGATACGCAGTATTTT. Amino acid sequence: CASSWDRVRDTQYF.

The chain combines TRBV5-1 with TRBJ2-7, with D hard to call. V lost 0 bases and J lost 2, with 9 bases in between. Germline V gene sequence: CDR1 SGHRS, CDR2 YFSETQ. CDR3 length: 14 amino acids. CDR3 DNA: TGCGCCAGCAGCTTGGCCGTGGGCGCCTACGAGCAGTACTTC. Its protein product is CASSLAVGAYEQYF.

The V call is TRBV20-1, the J call TRBJ2-1; D is uncertain. Germline V gene sequence: CDR1 DFQATT, CDR2 SNEGSKA (reference sequence). Between the trimmed V and J ends, which lost 5 bases and 6 bases, there was a span of 8 bases. The CDR3 has 11 amino acids. The chain's CDR3 is CSAEFSNEQFF. The CDR3 nucleotides read TGCAGTGCTGAGTTTTCCAATGAGCAGTTCTTC.

This chain joins TRBV6-6 and TRBJ1-5, with TRBD1 matching 9 bases. With V trimmed by 6 bases and J by 2 bases, 8 bases remained unmatched. Per germline, CDR1 MNHNY and CDR2 SVGAGI (reference sequence). The CDR3 consists of 16 residues. This chain's CDR3 is CASSHRTGEGNQPQHF. The CDR3 nucleotides are TGTGCCAGCAGCCACCGGACAGGGGAGGGCAATCAGCCCCAGCATTTT.

This clone turned up a few times. J is TRBJ2-7 and V is TRBV6-6; 14 bases align to TRBD2. Germline CDR1 MNHNY, CDR2 SVGAGI (reference sequence). The CDR3 spans 15 residues. J was trimmed by 6 bases and V by 4 bases; bases with no gene match: 5. The CDR3 loop reads CASSSGLAGVSEQYF. In DNA form, the CDR3 reads TGTGCCAGCAGTTCGGGACTAGCGGGAGTCAGCGAGCAGTACTTC.

The V call is TRBV30, the J call TRBJ2-7, with 7 nucleotides matching TRBD1. The germline V gene encodes CDR1 GTSNPN and CDR2 SVGIG (reference sequence). This CDR3 contains 13 residues. Trimming at V came to 1 base and at J to 2 bases, leaving 2 bases not matched to a gene. This chain's CDR3 is CAWSATGTYEQYF. CDR3 coding DNA: TGTGCCTGGAGTGCGACAGGGACCTACGAGCAGTACTTC.

The chain combines TRBV18 with TRBJ1-5; D possibly corresponds to TRBD1 (5 bases). The CDR3 totals 16 residues. Germline loops: CDR1 KGHSH, CDR2 LQKENI. V was cut by 0 bases and J by 3 bases, with 12 bases left in between. CDR3 DNA: TGTGCCAGCTCACCACCGGGGCAGCCAGCCAATCAGCCCCAGCATTTT. This encodes CASSPPGQPANQPQHF.

As for this clone: Other DNA sequences from this sample encode an identical CDR3 as well. The chain uses TRBV28 and TRBJ2-7; 10 bases line up with TRBD1. The CDR3 totals 15 residues. V lost 2 bases and J lost 3; bases outside the gene matches: 4. CDR1 and CDR2 (germline): MDHEN, SYDVKM. The CDR3 sequence: CASSLGGTGDYEQYF. DNA for the CDR3: TGTGCCAGCAGTTTAGGGGGGACAGGGGACTACGAGCAGTACTTC.

This clone has just one count. V gene TRBV5-1 combines with J gene TRBJ2-5; the match to TRBD1 covers 7 bases. Germline assignment: CDR1 SGHRS and CDR2 YFSETQ. V dropped 0 bases and J dropped 3; count of bases not matched to a gene: 5. The CDR3 is 15 residues long. This chain's CDR3 is CASSLAGTAKETQYF. In nucleotides, the CDR3 is TGCGCCAGCAGCTTGGCCGGGACAGCGAAAGAGACCCAGTACTTC. The full variable domain, with the rest looked up from reference TRBV5-1 and TRBJ2-5, is KAGVTQTPRYLIKTRGQQVTLSCSPISGHRSVSWYQQTPGQGLQFLFEYFSETQRNKGNFPGRFSGRQFSNSRSEMNVSTLELGDSALYLCASSLAGTAKETQYFGPGTRLLVL.

The chain has TRBV19 and TRBJ1-3; 9 bases line up with TRBD1. V trimming: 6 bases; J trimming: 2 bases; junction bases outside the gene matches: 5. This CDR3 spans 15 amino acids. Germline loops: CDR1 LNHDA, CDR2 SQIVND (reference sequence). CDR3 sequence: CASRAGQGTGNTIYF. The CDR3 DNA reads TGTGCCAGTAGGGCGGGACAGGGCACTGGAAACACCATATATTTT.

The chain recombines TRBV4-2 with TRBJ1-1; D is uncertain. CDR3 size: 13 residues. The germline gives CDR1 LGHNA, CDR2 YNFKEQ. Trimming pared 4 bases from V and 1 base from J, leaving 7 bases between. The CDR3: CASSRSSNTEAFF. CDR3 DNA sequence: TGTGCCAGCAGCCGCAGTTCGAACACTGAAGCTTTCTTT.

This chain joins TRBV28 and TRBJ1-2; perhaps TRBD1 as D (5 bases). This CDR3 spans 13 amino acids. Germline V gene lookup returns CDR1 MDHEN and CDR2 SYDVKM. V lost 2 bases and J 3 bases, leaving 7 bases between the germline ends. The CDR3 loop reads CASSLGRDYGYTF. The CDR3 DNA is TGTGCCAGCAGTTTAGGCAGGGACTATGGCTACACCTTC.

The genes are TRBV7-2 and TRBJ1-1; tentative D call: TRBD1 (5 bases). The CDR3 totals 15 residues. Germline values: CDR1 SGHTA, CDR2 FQGNSA. Trimming pared 6 bases from V and 0 bases from J, leaving 14 bases between. This chain's CDR3 is CASSIIGGMNTEAFF. The CDR3 nucleotides read TGTGCCAGCAGTATCATCGGGGGGATGAACACTGAAGCTTTCTTT.

The CDR3 region is CAWKNYPGNTEAFF. CDR3 DNA: TGTGCCTGGAAAAATTATCCGGGGAACACTGAAGCTTTCTTT. The chain joins TRBV30 to TRBJ1-1; no reliable D call. The V gene lost 4 bases and the J gene lost 1 base, with 13 bases spanning the gap. This CDR3 comprises 14 residues. Germline values: CDR1 GTSNPN, CDR2 SVGIG (reference sequence).

CDR3 sequence reads: CASSFRGVYEKLFF. CDR3 DNA: TGTGCCAGCAGCTTTAGGGGCGTCTATGAAAAACTGTTTTTT. This chain uses TRBV7-8 with TRBJ1-4; D possibly corresponds to TRBD1 (5 bases). Germline V gene lookup returns CDR1 SGHVS and CDR2 FQNEAQ. Trimming took 3 bases from V and 6 from J, leaving 11 bases between them. The CDR3 has 14 amino acids.

The chain combines TRBV5-1 with TRBJ2-1; 9 bases agree with TRBD1. Germline V gene lookup returns CDR1 SGHRS and CDR2 YFSETQ. J was trimmed by 8 bases and V by 4 bases; bases with no gene match: 7. The CDR3 covers 14 residues. The DNA for the CDR3 is TGCGCCAGCAGCACCGGACAGGGGCGGGATGAGCAGTTCTTC. This sequence encodes CASSTGQGRDEQFF.

The CDR3 DNA reads TGTGCCACCGGGAGGGAAGACGGTGAACTGTTTTTT. Encoded protein: CATGREDGELFF. The chain employs TRBV10-3 and TRBJ1-4; D is uncertain. The CDR3 spans 12 residues. Trimming took off 10 bases at V and 12 bases at J, with 18 bases between the two ends. Germline V gives CDR1 ENHRY, CDR2 SYGVKD.

The rearrangement links TRBV7-2 to TRBJ2-7; 7 positions match TRBD1. The CDR3 length is 14 residues. Germline V gene data show CDR1 as SGHTA and CDR2 as FQGNSA. The V gene end was trimmed by 5 bases and the J gene end by 2 bases; junction bases not matched to a gene: 6. The CDR3 loop is CASSVRQGPYEQYF. DNA of the CDR3: TGTGCCAGCAGCGTCCGACAGGGACCCTACGAGCAGTACTTC.

Only one count was recorded for this clone. The rearrangement uses TRBV7-2 and TRBJ2-1, with TRBD2 matching 10 bases. Trimming removed 7 bases from V and 4 bases from J; junction bases left unmatched: 7. Germline assignment: CDR1 SGHTA and CDR2 FQGNSA. This CDR3 has 15 residues. The CDR3 DNA sequence: TGTGCCAGCATCCTTATAGCGGGAGGTTACAATGAGCAGTTCTTC. This sequence encodes CASILIAGGYNEQFF.

V is TRBV6-1 and J is TRBJ1-2; no clear D gene. The V gene lost 0 bases and the J gene lost 8 bases, with 19 bases spanning the gap. CDR1 and CDR2 (germline): MNHNS, SASEGT. The CDR3 covers 16 residues. CDR3 DNA sequence: TGTGCCAGCAGTGAAGCGCTTCCCCGCGGTATGGAAGGCTACACCTTC. Amino acid sequence: CASSEALPRGMEGYTF.